This T cell receptor (beta chain) comes out of a study of T cell repertoires in cytomegalovirus infection (dated by TCRdb to between 2019 and 2020). In the study overall: The peptide stimulations were aimed at well-studied HLA-B-restricted epitopes as well as recently identified HLA-C-restricted CMV epitopes, whose presentation resists viral immunomodulation. The HLA type of each donor mattered for the analysis, because public TCR beta signatures pointed to carriage of CMV infection along with the matching HLA type. General study outcomes and caveats: Carriers of CMV infection plus the relevant HLA type were discriminated by the cumulative frequency of public TCR beta family members in the study cohort and in an independent roughly 380-donor cohort. The ex vivo response was dominated by HLA-C-restricted CMV-specific TCR beta clonotypes, which also provided the single most frequent clonotype in two of eight donors.

The CDR3 covers 13 residues, taking in both the cysteine and the phenylalanine. The only DNA kept is the CDR3, 39 bases in frame from the first base. V loses 2 bases of germline sequence and J loses 10 bases, and the interval between the two ends is 12 bases. This clonotype was seen more than once but under ten times. Its antigen is unknown. The record has no base qualities; no much larger clone is one base away. Instrument used: Illumina HiSeq 1500. In-frame beta chains were kept once TCRdb had trimmed the public reads at Q25 with fastp and called clones with MiXCR. Each CDR3 protein gets just one entry, which takes the most common genes and DNA from the rows behind it. The sample table records about 340,000 distinct CDR3 sequences; around 29% of these occur just once. About 19% of the sample comes from the top ten. The meaning of the sample's treatment or condition label: in vitro stimulation with specific CMV peptide epitopes to enrich CMV-specific T cells.

Source: cultured PBMCs, taken from culture after CMV antigen stimulation. The V and J genes are TRBV12-3 or TRBV12-4 and TRBJ2-1, with the D gene not confidently named. The sequence came from a human donor in good health (CMV status not recorded). Some clones in this sample may be carry-over from other donors' samples. The nucleotides are TGTGCCAGCAGTTTAAATCCCCTCGGCGAGCAGTTCTTC. Its translation reads: CASSLNPLGEQFF.